The 8 T cell receptor beta chains given below trace back to one sample, sequenced in a study of early T cells in non-severe SARS-CoV-2 infection. In TCRdb, the 5' RACE reads were re-called with MiXCR into one record per CDR3 protein. This table holds under 60,000 distinct CDR3 sequences, roughly an eighth found once. The sample was whole blood. Receptors originate from an adult who was a healthcare worker with PCR-confirmed SARS-CoV-2 infection or an uninfected control (not recorded which).

This clonotype was detected ten times or more. This chain uses TRBV20-1 with TRBJ2-1, with TRBD2 as a possible D gene (6 bases). V was cut by 1 base and J by 0 bases, with 10 bases left in between. CDR3 length: 15 amino acids. The germline V gene has CDR1 DFQATT and CDR2 SNEGSKA (reference sequence). The CDR3 protein is CSARVGRSSYNEQFF. The CDR3 nucleotides are TGCAGTGCTAGAGTAGGGAGGAGCTCCTACAATGAGCAGTTCTTC.

The table lists this clonotype with many counts. The chain couples TRBV27 to TRBJ2-1; possible D gene TRBD1, 5 bases. Germline V lookup: CDR1 MNHEY, CDR2 SMNVEV (reference sequence). V shed 7 bases and J shed 12 bases, with 10 bases lying between them. The CDR3 covers 10 residues. The CDR3, as DNA: TGTGCCAGCATTGGGCAGGGGCAGTTCTTC. Protein sequence: CASIGQGQFF.

This clonotype showed up many times. The gene calls are TRBV12-3 or TRBV12-4 and TRBJ2-6; the D gene is possibly TRBD1 (5 bases). The V end lost 7 bases, the J end lost 1 base, and 8 bases lay between the germline ends. There are 14 residues in the CDR3. The DNA for the CDR3 is TGTGCCAGCAACCAGGGTTCTGGGGCCAACGTCCTGACTTTC. This encodes CASNQGSGANVLTF.

This clonotype was picked up many times. V is TRBV7-6 and J is TRBJ1-1; D is ambiguous. Germline V gene data show CDR1 as SGHVS and CDR2 as FNYEAQ. The ends were cut back, 0 bases at V and 1 base at J, with 6 bases in the middle. The CDR3 has 14 residues. This CDR3 is CASSLARGNTEAFF. As DNA, the CDR3 is TGTGCCAGCAGCTTAGCGCGGGGGAACACTGAAGCTTTCTTT.

A few counts support this clonotype. DNA of the CDR3: TGTGCCAGCAGCCCCTGGACCGCAGATTCACCCCTCCACTTT. Encoded protein: CASSPWTADSPLHF. V usage is TRBV3-1 and J usage is TRBJ1-6; D not resolved. This CDR3 region has 14 residues. The V and J ends lost 4 bases and 8 bases respectively, with 12 bases between them. Per germline, CDR1 LGHDT and CDR2 YNNKEL (reference sequence).

This clonotype was detected many times. The chain has TRBV2 and TRBJ2-7, with D unclear. CDR1 SNHLY and CDR2 FYNNEI come from the germline V gene. This CDR3 has 13 residues. V was trimmed by 7 bases and J by 0 bases, leaving 10 bases between them. CDR3 nucleotides: TGTGCCAGCACGAAGTTGAGCTCCTACGAGCAGTACTTC. It is translated as CASTKLSSYEQYF. The complete variable domain, with remaining parts taken from reference TRBV2 and TRBJ2-7, reads EPEVTQTPSHQVTQMGQEVILRCVPISNHLYFYWYRQILGQKVEFLVSFYNNEISEKSEIFDDQFSVERPDGSNFTLKIRSTKLEDSAMYFCASTKLSSYEQYFGPGTRLTVT.

The CDR3 reads CASSWRLDTEAFF. For the CDR3, the DNA is TGTGCCAGCAGCTGGCGTCTCGACACTGAAGCTTTCTTT. The rearrangement joins TRBV7-3 to TRBJ1-1, with D unresolved. The CDR3 covers 13 residues. With 4 bases removed from V and 3 bases from J, the gap between germline ends came to 9 bases. Germline V gene lookup returns CDR1 SGHTA and CDR2 FQGTGA.

Regarding this clonotype: The junction departs from the called germline gene at one end, perhaps through a read error. The V gene is TRBV5-5, the J gene TRBJ2-6; D not certain. This CDR3 has 15 amino acids. Per germline, CDR1 SGHKS and CDR2 YYEKEE (reference sequence). CDR3 in amino acids: CASSLGSSGTNVLTF. The CDR3 nucleotides are TGTGCCAGCAGCTTGGGGTCTTCTGGGACCAACGTCCTGACTTTC. The whole variable domain, remainder taken from reference TRBV5-5 and TRBJ2-6, is DAGVTQSPTHLIKTRGQQVTLRCSPISGHKSVSWYQQVLGQGPQFIFQYYEKEERGRGNFPDRFSARQFPNYSSELNVNALLLGDSALYLCASSLGSSGTNVLTFGAGSRLTVL.